The source of this T cell receptor (beta chain) is a study of blood T cell repertoires in COVID-19. Overall study context: T cells, B-cell-depleted T cells, or PBMCs supplied cDNA or gDNA.

As originally analysed: The assay estimated nucleated cells by amplifying reference gene primers. Generated by immunoSEQ multiplex PCR, the TCRdb table keeps only in-frame clones and is missing some. D and trimming were read from the DNA, whereas the V and J calls and clone size are those reported in that table. The repertoire holds about 120,000 clones, with about nine tenths as singletons. V lost 2 bases to trimming and J lost 0 bases, with 12 bases between them. CDR1 SGHDT and CDR2 YYEEEE come from the germline V gene. This CDR3 is 16 amino acids long. The receptor's source is a man over 45 with active COVID-19. Material: peripheral blood. The chain carries TRBV5-6 and TRBJ1-3; unclear D gene. The CDR3 loop reads CASSFTGRDSGNTIYF. DNA for the CDR3: TGTGCCAGCAGCTTTACGGGAAGGGACTCTGGAAACACCATATATTTT.